This is a list of T cell receptor beta chains from one sample in a study of early T cells in non-severe SARS-CoV-2 infection. TCRdb passed the 5' RACE reads through MiXCR, listing each CDR3 protein once. The sample has some 87,000 distinct CDR3 sequences, around 13% seen once. Sequenced: whole blood. The receptors originated from an adult who was a healthcare worker with PCR-confirmed SARS-CoV-2 infection or an uninfected control (not recorded which). CDR3s include the opening cysteine and the closing phenylalanine or tryptophan. Each record gives: clone size, D gene, J gene, V gene, CDR3 DNA, CDR3 protein. A D gene is named only where the DNA matches it firmly. Size values are once, few and many counts, or a class for expanded clones, and some rows have none.

>few|-|TRBJ2-1|TRBV5-1
TGCGCCAGCAGCACCGCAGGGAATGAGCAGTTCTTC
CASSTAGNEQFF
>few|TRBD1|TRBJ2-7|TRBV24-1
TGTGCCACCAGTGATACGGACAGGGGCGAGCAGTACTTC
CATSDTDRGEQYF
>-|-|TRBJ1-3|TRBV20-1
TGCAGTGCTCGCCTCGACGGAGACTCTGGAAACACCATATATTTT
CSARLDGDSGNTIYF
>many|-|TRBJ2-3|TRBV7-2
TGTGCCAGCAGCTTGCTAGCAGATACGCAGTATTTT
CASSLLADTQYF
>-|-|TRBJ1-2|TRBV7-2
TGTGCCAGCAGCTTCCGGCTCGGGAGGGGAGATGGCTACACCTTC
CASSFRLGRGDGYTF
>-|-|TRBJ1-1|TRBV6-2/TRBV6-3
TGTGCCAGCAGTGGTCAGGGTGGCGTAAACACTGAAGCTTTCTTT
CASSGQGGVNTEAFF
>many|-|TRBJ2-3|TRBV29-1
TGCAGCGTTGGGGGTGGAGGGGAGGTGGATACGCAGTATTTT
CSVGGGGEVDTQYF
>many|TRBD2|TRBJ2-7|TRBV4-3
TGCGCCAGCAGCCAAGCATTCAGCGGGAGTACGTACGAGCAGTACTTC
CASSQAFSGSTYEQYF
>many|TRBD2|TRBJ2-1|TRBV12-3/TRBV12-4
TGTGCCAGCACTCAAATTAGCGGGAGTGCGGATGAGCAGTTCTTC
CASTQISGSADEQFF
>many|TRBD1|TRBJ2-1|TRBV10-3
TGTGCCACCGGACAGGGTCGGGATGAGCAGTTCTTC
CATGQGRDEQFF
>-|TRBD2|TRBJ2-3|TRBV24-1
TGTGCCACCAGTCCTAGCGGGAGCACAGATACGCAGTATTTT
CATSPSGSTDTQYF
>many|-|TRBJ1-5|TRBV27
TGTGCCAGCAGTCCCCTTCCCGGACAGAATCAGCCCCAGCATTTT
CASSPLPGQNQPQHF
>many|-|TRBJ2-1|TRBV20-1
TGCAGTGCTAGGGGGGCGGCGGTGGGGTCGAATGAGCAGTTCTTC
CSARGAAVGSNEQFF
>-|TRBD1|TRBJ2-3|TRBV7-9
TGTGCCAGCAGCTGGGGACAGGGGTTCACAGATACGCAGTATTTT
CASSWGQGFTDTQYF
>-|TRBD1|TRBJ2-7|TRBV9
TGTGCCAGCAGCGTCCAGGGGGACGAGCAGTACTTC
CASSVQGDEQYF
>many|TRBD2|TRBJ2-3|TRBV12-3/TRBV12-4
TGTGCCAGCAGACAGACTAGCGGGGGGAGCACAGATACGCAGTATTTT
CASRQTSGGSTDTQYF
>few|-|TRBJ1-1|TRBV7-2
TGTGCCAGCAGCTTAGGGACAACCTACACTGAAGCTTTCTTT
CASSLGTTYTEAFF
>many|-|TRBJ2-7|TRBV27
TGTGCCAGCAGTTTATCCCGCGTTTTCGACGAGCAGTACTTC
CASSLSRVFDEQYF
>few|-|TRBJ2-5|TRBV20-1
TGCAGTGCTAGCCAAAAGGGGGGGAGAGAGACCCAGTACTTC
CSASQKGGRETQYF
>-|-|TRBJ1-6|TRBV11-2
TGTGCCAGCAGCCCAGGGGTTCACTATAATTCACCCCTCCACTTT
CASSPGVHYNSPLHF
>-|-|TRBJ2-2|TRBV7-9
TGTGCCAGCAGCCCCGACAGTAGATCTAACACCGGGGAGCTGTTTTTT
CASSPDSRSNTGELFF
>many|-|TRBJ2-1|TRBV5-5
TGTGCCAGCAGCGGCCGGGACCCCAGGCCGAGTGAGCAGTTCTTC
CASSGRDPRPSEQFF
>many|-|TRBJ1-2|TRBV11-2
TGTGCCAGCAGCTTAGATAACGACAGGAGCTATGGCTACACCTTC
CASSLDNDRSYGYTF
>many|-|TRBJ1-3|TRBV15
TGTGCCACCAGCAGAGATGGGGCAACTGGAAACACCATATATTTT
CATSRDGATGNTIYF
>many|-|TRBJ1-1|TRBV4-2
TGTGCCAGCAGCCAAGATGGGTACACTGAAGCTTTCTTT
CASSQDGYTEAFF
>many|-|TRBJ1-1|TRBV2
TGTGCCAGCACCAATAGGGGCGCTGAAGCTTTCTTT
CASTNRGAEAFF
>many|TRBD1|TRBJ1-1|TRBV29-1
TGCAGCGTTGTGGGACAGGGTGGCGTTGAAGCTTTCTTT
CSVVGQGGVEAFF